Presented here are 22 T cell receptor beta chains from one specimen sequenced in a study of T cells after yellow fever vaccination. One entry per CDR3 protein results from TCRdb running MiXCR on the 5' RACE reads. The sample shows more than 25,000 distinct CDR3 sequences, roughly 6.3% of them seen only once. The starting material was PBMCs, either bulk or a sorted T-cell subset (CD4+, CD8+, memory, or dextramer-sorted; not recorded which), obtained on the day of the yellow fever booster vaccination. The receptors shown here come from a man aged 25-45 years who received the YFV17D yellow fever vaccine.

This clonotype occurred many times. CDR3 nucleotide sequence: TGTGCCAGCAGTTTATTGGGGTACGATAATTCACCCCTCCACTTT. Translation gives CASSLLGYDNSPLHF. This chain uses TRBV27 with TRBJ1-6; D is unresolved. Trimming removed 1 base at V and 5 bases at J, with 9 bases between. The germline V gene encodes CDR1 MNHEY and CDR2 SMNVEV (reference sequence). There are 15 residues in the CDR3.

In this sample, this clonotype turned up once. A much larger clone is a single base away; this may be a read error. J is TRBJ2-3 and V is TRBV7-2; D is uncertain. The CDR3 consists of 15 residues. Germline values: CDR1 SGHTA, CDR2 FQGNSA. DNA of the CDR3: TGTGCCAGCGGCTTAGAGCCTGAAGCCACAGATACGCAGTATTTT. Its translation: CASGLEPEATDTQYF.

This clonotype was observed at least ten times. The chain links TRBV7-2 to TRBJ1-6; D gene unclear. Germline CDR1 SGHTA, CDR2 FQGNSA. The length of the CDR3 is 14 residues. Trimming took off 2 bases at V and 7 bases at J, with 9 bases between the two ends. This CDR3 reads CASSLKKLNSPLHF. In DNA form, the CDR3 reads TGTGCCAGCAGCTTAAAAAAGCTCAATTCACCCCTCCACTTT.

The chain links TRBV27 to TRBJ1-2, with D unclear. Germline CDR1 MNHEY, CDR2 SMNVEV (reference sequence). The CDR3 runs 13 residues. Deletions cut 2 bases from V and 8 bases from J, with 12 bases between. The CDR3 sequence: CASSLAGSRGYTF. In DNA, the CDR3 is TGTGCCAGCAGTTTAGCGGGTTCCCGAGGCTACACCTTC.

V usage is TRBV20-1 and J usage is TRBJ2-1; D may correspond to TRBD1 or TRBD2 (5 bases each). The CDR3 length is 16 residues. From germline, CDR1 is DFQATT and CDR2 SNEGSKA (reference sequence). V dropped 0 bases and J dropped 0 bases, with 12 bases sitting between them. The CDR3 spells CSARDGGPSSYNEQFF. DNA of the CDR3: TGCAGTGCTAGAGATGGGGGTCCGAGCTCCTACAATGAGCAGTTCTTC.

The sample holds many counts of this clonotype. The chain joins TRBV7-8 to TRBJ2-7; maybe TRBD2 (6 bases). Per germline, CDR1 SGHVS and CDR2 FQNEAQ. The CDR3 spans 17 residues. V lost 5 bases to trimming and J lost 0 bases, with 20 bases between them. The CDR3 reads CASSDVRRGPSSYEQYF. The CDR3 region has the DNA TGTGCCAGCAGCGATGTGAGGCGGGGCCCCAGCTCCTACGAGCAGTACTTC.

This clonotype was seen more than once but under ten times. The gene calls are TRBV10-2 and TRBJ2-3; possibly TRBD1 or TRBD2 for D (5 bases each). Between the trimmed V and J ends, which lost 0 bases and 7 bases, there was a span of 23 bases. CDR3 size: 18 residues. The V gene's germline CDR1 is WSHSY and CDR2 SAAADI. The CDR3, as DNA: TGCGCCAGCAGTGAGTCGACTCGGAGTTCGGGGCACTTGAATACGCAGTATTTT. Amino acid sequence: CASSESTRSSGHLNTQYF.

There are many counts of this clonotype. The V gene is TRBV5-4, the J gene TRBJ2-2, with D perhaps TRBD2 (7 bases). The germline V gene has CDR1 SGHNT and CDR2 YYREEE (reference sequence). The CDR3 is made up of 15 amino acids. Trimming removed 2 bases at V and 5 bases at J, with 13 bases between. DNA of the CDR3: TGTGCCAGCAGCTTAGGTGGGAGGGGGACCGGGGAGCTGTTTTTT. Encoded protein: CASSLGGRGTGELFF.

This clonotype has ten or more counts. The rearrangement links TRBV7-2 to TRBJ2-7; D unclear. The germline gives CDR1 SGHTA, CDR2 FQGNSA. Trimming stripped 1 base from V and 5 bases from J, with 9 bases between. The CDR3 is made up of 13 amino acids. CDR3 in amino acids: CASSLVKGNEQYF. The CDR3 region has the DNA TGTGCCAGCAGCTTAGTGAAGGGTAACGAGCAGTACTTC.

The chain has TRBV6-1 and TRBJ1-2; tentative D call: TRBD1 (5 bases). Trimming removed 1 base from V and 7 bases from J, with 16 bases in between. The CDR3 length is 15 residues. From germline, CDR1 is MNHNS and CDR2 SASEGT. DNA of the CDR3: TGTGCCAGCAGTGAAGGGACACGGGGGATCGGTGGCTACACCTTC. Residues: CASSEGTRGIGGYTF.

This clonotype was seen at least ten times. The CDR3 region is CASSSGVLSTPDTQYF. DNA for the CDR3: TGCGCCAGCAGCTCCGGGGTGCTTTCAACTCCAGATACGCAGTATTTT. This chain uses TRBV5-1 with TRBJ2-3; a weak D match, TRBD2 (5 bases). Trimming took off 3 bases at V and 4 bases at J, with 18 bases between the two ends. The germline gives CDR1 SGHRS, CDR2 YFSETQ. CDR3 length: 16 amino acids.

This clonotype has at least ten counts. This rearrangement joins TRBV6-5 to TRBJ2-7; D is unresolved. CDR1 is MNHEY and CDR2 is SVGAGI in the germline V gene. The CDR3 totals 14 residues. The V end lost 0 bases, the J end lost 2 bases, and 8 bases lay between the germline ends. The CDR3, as DNA: TGTGCCAGCAGTTACTCGGCCAGCCCCTACGAGCAGTACTTC. Its protein product is CASSYSASPYEQYF.

The chain employs TRBV5-4 and TRBJ2-7; perhaps TRBD2 as D (6 bases). The V end lost 4 bases, the J end lost 5 bases, and 19 bases lay between the germline ends. This CDR3 is 15 amino acids long. CDR1 SGHNT and CDR2 YYREEE come from the germline V gene (reference sequence). The CDR3 nucleotides read TGTGCCAGCAGCCCCAACCCTAGGGACTCGAACGAGCAGTACTTC. Its translation: CASSPNPRDSNEQYF.

This clonotype appeared many times. Relative to the germline gene, one junction end is altered; a read error may explain this. The chain employs TRBV7-2 and TRBJ2-1; D possibly corresponds to TRBD2 (6 bases). Germline assignment: CDR1 SGHTA and CDR2 FQGNSA. This CDR3 has 13 residues. The CDR3 DNA follows: TGTGCCAGCAGCTTAAACCGGGACTCCCGGTATCTCTTC. Translated, it gives CASSLNRDSRYLF.

Relative to its sample, this clonotype is medium-sized (0.01 to 0.1%). This rearrangement joins TRBV7-2 to TRBJ1-2; D is uncertain. The CDR3 runs 13 residues. The germline V and J ends were trimmed by 1 base and 4 bases, with 7 bases remaining between them. Germline values: CDR1 SGHTA, CDR2 FQGNSA. The DNA for the CDR3 is TGTGCCAGCAGCTTAGAGGGAGCCTATGGCTACACCTTC. As protein: CASSLEGAYGYTF.

V usage is TRBV5-5 and J usage is TRBJ2-5; no clear D gene. Germline V gene lookup returns CDR1 SGHKS and CDR2 YYEKEE (reference sequence). V was shortened by 0 bases and J by 5 bases, with 14 bases between the two germline ends. This CDR3 comprises 15 residues. The CDR3 DNA reads TGTGCCAGCAGCTTGGCCAAGCTAGTTAGGGAGACCCAGTACTTC. Encoded protein: CASSLAKLVRETQYF.

This clonotype was picked up many times. The V and J genes are TRBV5-1 and TRBJ2-3; the match to TRBD2 covers 13 bases. Germline CDR1 SGHRS, CDR2 YFSETQ. The CDR3 covers 15 residues. Losses at the gene ends were 1 base for V and 10 bases for J; bases not matched to a gene: 6. CDR3 bases: TGCGCCAGCAGCTTGAACGGACTAGCGGGAGAGTCGCAGTATTTT. It is translated as CASSLNGLAGESQYF.

This clonotype occurred many times. The chain has TRBV11-2 and TRBJ2-5; 7 bases agree with TRBD1. V was clipped by 3 bases and J by 5 bases; unmatched bases: 6. CDR3 length: 14 residues. In germline, CDR1 is SGHAT, CDR2 FQNNGV. The CDR3 loop is CASSLTGYEETQYF. The CDR3, as DNA: TGTGCCAGCAGCTTGACAGGGTATGAGGAGACCCAGTACTTC.

This clonotype was recorded a few times. The chain joins TRBV20-1 to TRBJ2-2, with 9 bases aligning to TRBD2. Trimming cost V 6 bases and J 2 bases; bases outside gene matches: 10. The CDR3 totals 16 residues. Germline CDR1 and CDR2: DFQATT and SNEGSKA (reference sequence). In DNA, the CDR3 is TGCAGTGCAGGGGGCCGCGGGAGGGCCAACACCGGGGAGCTGTTTTTT. This encodes CSAGGRGRANTGELFF.

This clonotype was seen at least ten times. This chain uses TRBV5-1 with TRBJ2-2; D is possibly TRBD2 (5 bases). Germline V gene lookup returns CDR1 SGHRS and CDR2 YFSETQ. The CDR3 has 13 residues. V was trimmed by 4 bases and J by 6 bases, leaving 10 bases between them. The CDR3 reads CASSRMGAGELFF. The CDR3 bases are TGCGCCAGCAGCCGCATGGGAGCCGGGGAGCTGTTTTTT.

The chain uses TRBV20-1 and TRBJ2-1; perhaps D is TRBD1 or TRBD2 (5 bases each). Germline V gene data show CDR1 as DFQATT and CDR2 as SNEGSKA (reference sequence). The CDR3 loop spans 14 amino acids. Trimming removed 6 bases at V and 1 base at J, with 13 bases between. In DNA form, the CDR3 reads TGCAGTGCGGCCGGGACCCGGTCCTACAATGAGCAGTTCTTC. Its translation is CSAAGTRSYNEQFF.

The table lists this clonotype with a few counts. This chain links TRBV6-5 with TRBJ2-1; 13 bases are a match to TRBD2. V lost 2 bases to trimming and J lost 9 bases; unmatched junction nucleotides: 4. Germline lookup yields CDR1 MNHEY and CDR2 SVGAGI. This CDR3 is 15 amino acids long. The DNA for the CDR3 is TGTGCCAGCAGTTACGGGACTAGCGGGATTTTTGAGCAGTTCTTC. As protein: CASSYGTSGIFEQFF.